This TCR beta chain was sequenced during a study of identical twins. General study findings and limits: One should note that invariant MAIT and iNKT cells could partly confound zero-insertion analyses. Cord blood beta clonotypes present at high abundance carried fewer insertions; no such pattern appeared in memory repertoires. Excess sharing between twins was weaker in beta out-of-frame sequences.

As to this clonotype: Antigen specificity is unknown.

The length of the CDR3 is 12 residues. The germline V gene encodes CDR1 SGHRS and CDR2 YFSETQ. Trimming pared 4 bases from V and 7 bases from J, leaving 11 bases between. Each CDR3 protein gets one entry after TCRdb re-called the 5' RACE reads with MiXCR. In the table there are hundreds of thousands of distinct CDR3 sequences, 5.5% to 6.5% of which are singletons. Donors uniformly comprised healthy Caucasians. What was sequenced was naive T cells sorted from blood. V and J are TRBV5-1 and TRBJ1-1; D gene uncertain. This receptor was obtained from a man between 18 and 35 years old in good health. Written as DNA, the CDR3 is TGCGCCAGCAGCCCCGCGGGCAGTGAAGCTTTCTTT. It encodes CASSPAGSEAFF.